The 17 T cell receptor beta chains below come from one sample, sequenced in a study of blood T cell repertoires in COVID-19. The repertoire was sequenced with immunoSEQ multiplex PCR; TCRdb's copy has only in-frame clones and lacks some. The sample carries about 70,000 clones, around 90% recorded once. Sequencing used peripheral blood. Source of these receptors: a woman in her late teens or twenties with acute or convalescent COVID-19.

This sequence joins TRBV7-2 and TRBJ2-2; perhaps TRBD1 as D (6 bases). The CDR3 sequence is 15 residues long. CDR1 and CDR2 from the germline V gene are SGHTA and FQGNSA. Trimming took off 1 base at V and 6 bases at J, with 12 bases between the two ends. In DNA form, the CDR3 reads TGTGCCAGCAGCTTAGGACAGGTTGGGGCCGGGGAGCTGTTTTTT. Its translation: CASSLGQVGAGELFF. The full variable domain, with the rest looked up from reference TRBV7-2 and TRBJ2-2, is GAGVSQSPSNKVTEKGKDVELRCDPISGHTALYWYRQSLGQGLEFLIYFQGNSAPDKSGLPSDRFSAERTGGSVSTLTIQRTQQEDSAVYLCASSLGQVGAGELFFGEGSRLTVL.

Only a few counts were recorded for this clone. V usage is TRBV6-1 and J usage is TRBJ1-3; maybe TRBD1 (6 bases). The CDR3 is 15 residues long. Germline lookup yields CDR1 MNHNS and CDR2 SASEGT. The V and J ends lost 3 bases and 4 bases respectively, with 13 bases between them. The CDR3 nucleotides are TGTGCCAGCAGTGAGGTGGGGGCGTTAGGAAACACCATATATTTT. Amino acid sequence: CASSEVGALGNTIYF.

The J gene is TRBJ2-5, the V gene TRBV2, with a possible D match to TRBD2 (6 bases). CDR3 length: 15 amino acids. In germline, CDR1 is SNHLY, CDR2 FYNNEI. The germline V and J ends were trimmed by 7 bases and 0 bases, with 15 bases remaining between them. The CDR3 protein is CASIKAGRNQETQYF. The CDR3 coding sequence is TGTGCCAGCATAAAGGCGGGACGGAACCAAGAGACCCAGTACTTC.

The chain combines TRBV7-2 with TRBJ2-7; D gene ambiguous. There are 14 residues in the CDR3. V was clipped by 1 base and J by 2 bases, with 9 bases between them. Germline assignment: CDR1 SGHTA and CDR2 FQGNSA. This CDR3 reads CASSLGAKPYEQYF. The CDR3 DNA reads TGTGCCAGCAGCTTAGGAGCTAAACCCTACGAGCAGTACTTC.

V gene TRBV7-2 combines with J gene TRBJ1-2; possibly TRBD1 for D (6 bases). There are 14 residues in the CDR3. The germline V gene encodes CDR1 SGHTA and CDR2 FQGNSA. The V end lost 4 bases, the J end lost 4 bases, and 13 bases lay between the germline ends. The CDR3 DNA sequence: TGTGCCAGCAGCTCAGGACAGCCGCCCTATGGCTACACCTTC. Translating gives CASSSGQPPYGYTF.

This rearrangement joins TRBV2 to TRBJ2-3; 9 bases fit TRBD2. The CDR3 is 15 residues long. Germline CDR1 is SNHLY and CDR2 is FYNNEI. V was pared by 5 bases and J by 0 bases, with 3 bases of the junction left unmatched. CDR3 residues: CASSKTSGSTDTQYF. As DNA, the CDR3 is TGTGCCAGCAGTAAGACTAGCGGAAGCACAGATACGCAGTATTTT.

CDR3 residues: CASSSGSRLISDTQYF. The CDR3 DNA reads as TGTGCCAGCAGCTCGGGGTCCCGACTAATCTCAGATACGCAGTATTTT. This sequence joins TRBV7-2 and TRBJ2-3; weak D call: TRBD2 (5 bases). The CDR3 totals 16 residues. Trimming removed 4 bases from V and 4 bases from J, with 18 bases in between. The germline V gene has CDR1 SGHTA and CDR2 FQGNSA.

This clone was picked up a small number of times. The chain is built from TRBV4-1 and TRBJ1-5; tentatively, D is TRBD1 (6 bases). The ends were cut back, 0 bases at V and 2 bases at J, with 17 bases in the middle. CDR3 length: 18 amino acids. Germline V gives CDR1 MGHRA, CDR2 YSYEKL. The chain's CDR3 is CASSQDQFSGGGNQPQHF. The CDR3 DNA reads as TGCGCCAGCAGCCAAGATCAGTTTTCTGGGGGCGGCAATCAGCCCCAGCATTTT.

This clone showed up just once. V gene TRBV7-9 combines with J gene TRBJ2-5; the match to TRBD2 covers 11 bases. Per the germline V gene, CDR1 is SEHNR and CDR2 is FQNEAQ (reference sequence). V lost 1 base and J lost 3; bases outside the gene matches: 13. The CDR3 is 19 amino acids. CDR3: CASSLGRGTTSGMKETQYF. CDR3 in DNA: TGTGCCAGCAGCTTAGGAAGGGGGACGACTAGCGGGATGAAAGAGACCCAGTACTTC.

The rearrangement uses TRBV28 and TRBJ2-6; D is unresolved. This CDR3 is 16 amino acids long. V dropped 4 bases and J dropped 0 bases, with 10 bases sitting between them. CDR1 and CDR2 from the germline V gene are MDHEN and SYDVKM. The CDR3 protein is CASSYRGDSGANVLTF. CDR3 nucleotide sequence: TGTGCCAGCAGTTATCGAGGTGACTCTGGGGCCAACGTCCTGACTTTC. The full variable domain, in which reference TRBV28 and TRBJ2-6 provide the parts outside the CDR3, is DVKVTQSSRYLVKRTGEKVFLECVQDMDHENMFWYRQDPGLGLRLIYFSYDVKMKEKGDIPEGYSVSREKKERFSLILESASTNQTSMYLCASSYRGDSGANVLTFGAGSRLTVL.

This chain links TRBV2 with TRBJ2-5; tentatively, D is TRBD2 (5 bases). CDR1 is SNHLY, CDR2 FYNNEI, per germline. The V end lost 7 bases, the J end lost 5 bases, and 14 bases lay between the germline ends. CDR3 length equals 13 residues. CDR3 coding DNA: TGTGCCAGCACCCTTACTAGAGGCGAGACCCAGTACTTC. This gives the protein CASTLTRGETQYF.

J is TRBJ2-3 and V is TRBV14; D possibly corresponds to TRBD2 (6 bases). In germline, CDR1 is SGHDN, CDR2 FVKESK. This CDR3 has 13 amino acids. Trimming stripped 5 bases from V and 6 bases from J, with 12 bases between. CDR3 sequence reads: CASSGRRGDTQYF. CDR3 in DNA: TGTGCCAGCAGCGGTCGACGGGGGGATACGCAGTATTTT. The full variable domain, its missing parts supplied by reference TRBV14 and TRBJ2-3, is EAGVTQFPSHSVIEKGQTVTLRCDPISGHDNLYWYRRVMGKEIKFLLHFVKESKQDESGMPNNRFLAERTGGTYSTLKVQPAELEDSGVYFCASSGRRGDTQYFGPGTRLTVL.

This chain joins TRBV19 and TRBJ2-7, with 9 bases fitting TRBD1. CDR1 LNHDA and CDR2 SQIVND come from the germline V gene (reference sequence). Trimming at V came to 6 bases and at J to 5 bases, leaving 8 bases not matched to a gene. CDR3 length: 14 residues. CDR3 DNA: TGTGCCAGTAGCCCGACAGGGGGTGAGGACGAGCAGTACTTC. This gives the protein CASSPTGGEDEQYF. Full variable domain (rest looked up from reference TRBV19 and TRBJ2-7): DGGITQSPKYLFRKEGQNVTLSCEQNLNHDAMYWYRQDPGQGLRLIYYSQIVNDFQKGDIAEGYSVSREKKESFPLTVTSAQKNPTAFYLCASSPTGGEDEQYFGPGTRLTVT.

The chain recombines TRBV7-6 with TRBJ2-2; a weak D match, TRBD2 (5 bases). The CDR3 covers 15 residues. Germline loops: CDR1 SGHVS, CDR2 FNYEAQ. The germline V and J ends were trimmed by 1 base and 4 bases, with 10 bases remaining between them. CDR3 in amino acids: CASSLVGDSTGELFF. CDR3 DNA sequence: TGTGCCAGCAGCTTAGTGGGAGACTCCACCGGGGAGCTGTTTTTT.

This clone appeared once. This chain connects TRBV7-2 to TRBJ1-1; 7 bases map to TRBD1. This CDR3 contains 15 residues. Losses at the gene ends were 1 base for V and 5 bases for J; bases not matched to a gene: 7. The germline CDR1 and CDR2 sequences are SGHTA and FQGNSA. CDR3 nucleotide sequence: TGTGCCAGCAGCTTAGGTAGGGGGCCGGGGACTGAAGCTTTCTTT. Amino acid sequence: CASSLGRGPGTEAFF.

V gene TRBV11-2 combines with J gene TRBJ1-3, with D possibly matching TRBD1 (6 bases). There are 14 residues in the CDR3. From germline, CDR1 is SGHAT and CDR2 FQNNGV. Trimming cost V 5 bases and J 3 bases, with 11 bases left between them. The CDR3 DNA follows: TGTGCCAGCAGCCCAGGGACATATGGAAACACCATATATTTT. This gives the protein CASSPGTYGNTIYF.

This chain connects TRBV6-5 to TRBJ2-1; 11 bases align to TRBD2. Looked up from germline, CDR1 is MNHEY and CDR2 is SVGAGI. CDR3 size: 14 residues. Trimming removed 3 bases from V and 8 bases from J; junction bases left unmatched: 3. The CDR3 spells CASSYSGGADEQFF. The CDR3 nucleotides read TGTGCCAGCAGTTATAGCGGGGGGGCTGATGAGCAGTTCTTC.